This passage covers 12 T cell receptor beta chains from one sample sequenced in a study of blood T cell repertoires in COVID-19. The data were produced by immunoSEQ multiplex PCR, yet TCRdb's version contains in-frame clones alone and is incomplete. The sample shows a few hundred thousand clones, more than 70% of them seen only once. Sequencing used PBMCs or T cells enriched from blood (not recorded which). These receptors all stem from a man aged 40-49 years in a cohort exposed to, infected with or recovered from COVID-19 (not recorded which).

The genes are TRBV18 and TRBJ1-1; 7 bases fit TRBD1. Trimming removed 5 bases from V and 1 base from J; junction bases left unmatched: 7. From germline, CDR1 is KGHSH and CDR2 LQKENI. This CDR3 spans 15 amino acids. CDR3 region: CASSKIQGKNTEAFF. The CDR3 nucleotides are TGTGCCAGCTCAAAGATACAGGGGAAGAACACTGAAGCTTTCTTT. Drawing the rest from reference TRBV18 and TRBJ1-1, the complete variable domain is NAGVMQNPRHLVRRRGQEARLRCSPMKGHSHVYWYRQLPEEGLKFMVYLQKENIIDESGMPKERFSAEFPKEGPSILRIQQVVRGDSAAYFCASSKIQGKNTEAFFGQGTRLTVV.

Of note for this clone: Other DNA sequences within the sample encode an identical CDR3. The chain links TRBV2 to TRBJ2-4; no reliable D call. The CDR3 is made up of 12 amino acids. V was trimmed by 7 bases and J by 0 bases, leaving 4 bases between them. The germline V gene has CDR1 SNHLY and CDR2 FYNNEI. The CDR3, as DNA: TGTGCCAGCACATTAGCCAAAAACATTCAGTACTTC. Translated: CASTLAKNIQYF.

The rearrangement links TRBV5-1 to TRBJ1-3; 11 bases are shared with TRBD1. V trimming: 4 bases; J trimming: 0 bases; junction bases outside the gene matches: 6. CDR3 size: 17 residues. CDR1 and CDR2 (germline): SGHRS, YFSETQ. DNA of the CDR3: TGCGCCAGCAGCACCAGGACAGGGGGCCTCTCTGGAAACACCATATATTTT. It specifies CASSTRTGGLSGNTIYF.

The chain couples TRBV5-1 to TRBJ1-6; 8 bases fit TRBD1. The CDR3 is 15 residues long. With 0 bases clipped from V and 6 bases from J, the junction kept 2 bases outside the gene matches. Germline CDR1 reads SGHRS; CDR2 reads YFSETQ. The CDR3 is CASSLVDRGNSPLHF. The DNA of the CDR3 is TGCGCCAGCAGCTTGGTCGACAGGGGTAATTCACCCCTCCACTTT. The entire variable domain, with the rest obtained from reference TRBV5-1 and TRBJ1-6, is as follows: KAGVTQTPRYLIKTRGQQVTLSCSPISGHRSVSWYQQTPGQGLQFLFEYFSETQRNKGNFPGRFSGRQFSNSRSEMNVSTLELGDSALYLCASSLVDRGNSPLHFGNGTRLTVT.

J is TRBJ2-5 and V is TRBV5-1; 7 positions match TRBD2. This CDR3 spans 15 amino acids. V lost 0 bases, J lost 3 bases, and 5 bases stayed unmatched. In germline, CDR1 is SGHRS, CDR2 YFSETQ. The chain's CDR3 is CASSLGSGLEETQYF. The DNA for the CDR3 is TGCGCCAGCAGCTTGGGTAGCGGGTTAGAAGAGACCCAGTACTTC.

The rearrangement links TRBV5-4 to TRBJ2-3; TRBD2 agrees at 8 bases. Losses at the gene ends were 0 bases for V and 5 bases for J; bases not matched to a gene: 2. Germline-derived CDR1 and CDR2 are SGHNT and YYREEE (reference sequence). This CDR3 spans 14 amino acids. The CDR3, as DNA: TGTGCCAGCAGCTTGGGGCTAGCGGGAGATACGCAGTATTTT. The encoded protein is CASSLGLAGDTQYF.

The chain links TRBV7-8 to TRBJ2-5, with 7 bases that match TRBD1. The CDR3 is 16 residues long. J was trimmed by 1 base and V by 1 base; bases with no gene match: 6. Germline-derived CDR1 and CDR2 are SGHVS and FQNEAQ. The CDR3 region has the DNA TGTGCCAGCAGCTTAGGACAGGGAGTCCCCCAAGAGACCCAGTACTTC. Residues: CASSLGQGVPQETQYF.

J is TRBJ2-7 and V is TRBV6-5; 15 positions agree with TRBD2. Germline V gives CDR1 MNHEY, CDR2 SVGAGI. With 4 bases clipped from V and 6 bases from J, the junction kept 1 base outside the gene matches. This CDR3 has 14 residues. The CDR3 bases are TGTGCCAGCAGTTCGGGACTAGCGGGGGGCGAGCAGTACTTC. It translates to CASSSGLAGGEQYF.

The chain is built from TRBV5-6 and TRBJ2-7; D is tentatively TRBD1 or TRBD2 (8 bases each). The V end lost 4 bases, the J end lost 6 bases, and 32 bases lay between the germline ends. The CDR3 covers 19 residues. Germline V gene data show CDR1 as SGHDT and CDR2 as YYEEEE. This CDR3 reads CASSVDRAPLSGKGREQYF. In nucleotides, the CDR3 is TGTGCCAGCAGCGTGGACAGGGCCCCCCTTAGCGGGAAGGGGCGCGAGCAGTACTTC.

The chain joins TRBV19 to TRBJ2-1, with a tentative D call TRBD1 (5 bases). V gave up 4 bases and J gave up 1 base, with 11 bases separating them. Germline CDR1 LNHDA, CDR2 SQIVND (reference sequence). The CDR3 runs 15 residues. The DNA for the CDR3 is TGTGCCAGTAGTAAACAGGAGAAATCCTACAATGAGCAGTTCTTC. Translating it yields CASSKQEKSYNEQFF.

This clone was detected once. The chain uses TRBV5-4 and TRBJ2-1, with TRBD2 identical over 13 bases. Germline V gene lookup returns CDR1 SGHNT and CDR2 YYREEE (reference sequence). The ends lost 4 bases at V and 7 bases at J; junction bases unmatched: 5. This CDR3 has 15 residues. The CDR3 DNA reads as TGTGCCAGCAGCCCCACTAGCGGGAGGGTTAATGAGCAGTTCTTC. Protein sequence: CASSPTSGRVNEQFF.

This chain joins TRBV28 and TRBJ2-5; D might be TRBD2 (5 bases). Trimming shortened V by 6 bases and J by 5 bases, and 19 bases separated the two germline ends. Germline V gene data show CDR1 as MDHEN and CDR2 as SYDVKM. CDR3 length equals 15 residues. This CDR3 reads CASSEGRRSGETQYF. The CDR3, as DNA: TGTGCCAGCAGCGAAGGTAGACGGTCGGGGGAGACCCAGTACTTC.